The TCR beta chain described here comes from a study of OX40 agonist ivuxolimab in advanced cancers. The study, taken as a whole, reports: Partial responders at 0.1-3.0 mg/kg had among the lowest clonal expansion.

The CDR3 consists of 15 residues. CDR1 and CDR2 (germline): SGHVS, FQNEAQ. Trimming took 0 bases from V and 1 from J, leaving 9 bases between them. Assay: immunoSEQ multiplex PCR; the TCRdb copy retains only in-frame clones and omits some. The sample shows about 76,000 clones, 75% to 85% of them seen only once. Turning to this clone: Its target is unknown.

This chain uses TRBV7-8 with TRBJ2-5; tentative D call: TRBD1 (6 bases). This sequence originates from an adult with an advanced solid tumor such as melanoma, head and neck, liver or kidney cancer. This sample comprised CD4+ or CD8+ T cells sorted from blood, obtained in a trial of the OX40 agonist ivuxolimab. In nucleotides, the CDR3 is TGTGCCAGCAGCTTAGCGACAGGCCTCCAAGAGACCCAGTACTTC. This sequence encodes CASSLATGLQETQYF.